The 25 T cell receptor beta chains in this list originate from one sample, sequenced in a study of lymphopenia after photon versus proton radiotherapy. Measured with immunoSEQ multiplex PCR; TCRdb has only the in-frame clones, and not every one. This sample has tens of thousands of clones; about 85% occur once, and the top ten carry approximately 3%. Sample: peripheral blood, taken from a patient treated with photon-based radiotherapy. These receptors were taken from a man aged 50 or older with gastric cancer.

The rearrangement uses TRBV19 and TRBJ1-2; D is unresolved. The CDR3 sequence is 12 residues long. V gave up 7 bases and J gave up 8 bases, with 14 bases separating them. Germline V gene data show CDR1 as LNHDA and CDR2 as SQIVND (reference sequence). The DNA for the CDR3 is TGTGCCAGTACCCCCCGGTGGGGAGGCTACACCTTC. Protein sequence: CASTPRWGGYTF.

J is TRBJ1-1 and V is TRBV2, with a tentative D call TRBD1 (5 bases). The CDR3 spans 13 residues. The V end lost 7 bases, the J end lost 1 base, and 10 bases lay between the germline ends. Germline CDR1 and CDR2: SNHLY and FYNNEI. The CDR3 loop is CASKEGRNTEAFF. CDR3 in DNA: TGTGCCAGCAAAGAGGGGAGGAACACTGAAGCTTTCTTT.

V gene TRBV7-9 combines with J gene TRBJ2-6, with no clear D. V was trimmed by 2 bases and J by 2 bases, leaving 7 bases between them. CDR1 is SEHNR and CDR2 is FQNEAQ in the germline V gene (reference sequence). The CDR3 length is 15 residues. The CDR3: CASSLLGTGANVLTF. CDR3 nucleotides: TGTGCCAGCAGCTTATTGGGTACTGGGGCCAACGTCCTGACTTTC.

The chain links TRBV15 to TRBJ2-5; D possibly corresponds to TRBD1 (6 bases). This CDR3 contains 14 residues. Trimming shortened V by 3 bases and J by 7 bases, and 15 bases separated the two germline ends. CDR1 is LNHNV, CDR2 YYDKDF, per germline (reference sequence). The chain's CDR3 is CATSRARGSGTQYF. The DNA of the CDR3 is TGTGCCACCAGCAGGGCCAGGGGATCGGGGACCCAGTACTTC.

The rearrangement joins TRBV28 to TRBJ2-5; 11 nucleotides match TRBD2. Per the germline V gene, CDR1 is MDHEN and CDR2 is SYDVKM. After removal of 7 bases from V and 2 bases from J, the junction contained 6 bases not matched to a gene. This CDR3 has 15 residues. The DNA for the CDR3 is TGTGCCAGCACGCCCGGGACTAGCGGACAAGAGACCCAGTACTTC. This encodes CASTPGTSGQETQYF.

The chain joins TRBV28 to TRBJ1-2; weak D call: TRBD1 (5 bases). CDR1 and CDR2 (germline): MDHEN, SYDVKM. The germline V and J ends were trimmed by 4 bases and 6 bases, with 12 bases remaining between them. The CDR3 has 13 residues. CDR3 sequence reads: CASSSGPRDGYTF. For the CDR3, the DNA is TGTGCCAGCAGTTCGGGCCCCAGGGATGGCTACACCTTC.

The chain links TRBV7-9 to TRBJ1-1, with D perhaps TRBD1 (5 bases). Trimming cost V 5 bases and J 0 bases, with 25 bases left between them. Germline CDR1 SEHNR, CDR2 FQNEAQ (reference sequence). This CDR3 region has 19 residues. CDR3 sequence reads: CASSVRGKGRAGVNTEAFF. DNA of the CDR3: TGTGCCAGCAGCGTTAGGGGTAAGGGCAGGGCGGGGGTGAACACTGAAGCTTTCTTT.

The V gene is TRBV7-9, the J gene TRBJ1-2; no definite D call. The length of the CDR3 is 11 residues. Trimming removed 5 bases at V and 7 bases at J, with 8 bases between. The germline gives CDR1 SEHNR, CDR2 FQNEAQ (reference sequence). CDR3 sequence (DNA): TGTGCCAGCAGCCTCGACGTTGGCTACACCTTC. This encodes CASSLDVGYTF.

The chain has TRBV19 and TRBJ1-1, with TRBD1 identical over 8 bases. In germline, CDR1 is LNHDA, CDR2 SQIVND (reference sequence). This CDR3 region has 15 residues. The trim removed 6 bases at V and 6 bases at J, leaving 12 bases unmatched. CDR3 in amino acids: CASRNRGDFSSEAFF. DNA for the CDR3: TGTGCCAGTAGGAACAGGGGGGATTTTTCCTCTGAAGCTTTCTTT.

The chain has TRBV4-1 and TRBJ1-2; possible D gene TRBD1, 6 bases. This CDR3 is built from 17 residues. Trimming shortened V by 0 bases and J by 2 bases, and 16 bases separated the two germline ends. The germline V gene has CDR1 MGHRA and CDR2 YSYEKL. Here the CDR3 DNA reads TGCGCCAGCAGCCAAGATGGACAGAGAGGTCGGAACTATGGCTACACCTTC. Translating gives CASSQDGQRGRNYGYTF.

The CDR3 nucleotides read TGTGCCACCTCGCCCGGGTATCAGCCCCAGCATTTT. Translated: CATSPGYQPQHF. The rearrangement uses TRBV15 and TRBJ1-5; D gene uncertain. Germline assignment: CDR1 LNHNV and CDR2 YYDKDF (reference sequence). Trimming removed 8 bases from V and 5 bases from J, with 10 bases in between. The CDR3 is 12 amino acids.

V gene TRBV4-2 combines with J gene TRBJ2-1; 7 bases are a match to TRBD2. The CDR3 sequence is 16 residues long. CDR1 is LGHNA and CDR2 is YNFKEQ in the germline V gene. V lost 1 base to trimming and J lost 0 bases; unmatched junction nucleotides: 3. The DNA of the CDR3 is TGTGCCAGCAGCCAAGGTAGCGGGCGCTCCTACAATGAGCAGTTCTTC. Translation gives CASSQGSGRSYNEQFF.

The CDR3, as DNA: TGCGCCAGCAGCTTGTCTAGCGGGAGGGCTGGTGAGCAGTTCTTC. The encoded protein is CASSLSSGRAGEQFF. This chain links TRBV5-1 with TRBJ2-1; 12 positions match TRBD2. From germline, CDR1 is SGHRS and CDR2 YFSETQ. This CDR3 spans 15 amino acids. J lost 9 bases, V lost 1 base, and 5 bases had no gene match.

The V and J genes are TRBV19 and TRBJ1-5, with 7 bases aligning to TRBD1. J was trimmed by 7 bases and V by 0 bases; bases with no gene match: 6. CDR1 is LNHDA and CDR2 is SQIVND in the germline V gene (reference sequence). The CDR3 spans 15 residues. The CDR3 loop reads CASSIDPYRGQPQHF. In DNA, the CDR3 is TGTGCCAGTAGTATAGATCCCTACAGGGGCCAGCCCCAGCATTTT. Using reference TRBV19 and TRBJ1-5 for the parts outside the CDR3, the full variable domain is DGGITQSPKYLFRKEGQNVTLSCEQNLNHDAMYWYRQDPGQGLRLIYYSQIVNDFQKGDIAEGYSVSREKKESFPLTVTSAQKNPTAFYLCASSIDPYRGQPQHFGDGTRLSIL.

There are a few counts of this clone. In DNA form, the CDR3 reads TGTGCCAGCTCACCAGGGGGCGGACTCGACGAGCAGTACTTC. Amino acid sequence: CASSPGGGLDEQYF. V and J are TRBV18 and TRBJ2-7, with a possible D match to TRBD1 (6 bases). In germline, CDR1 is KGHSH, CDR2 LQKENI. The CDR3 extends over 14 amino acids. The ends were cut back, 2 bases at V and 5 bases at J, with 13 bases in the middle.

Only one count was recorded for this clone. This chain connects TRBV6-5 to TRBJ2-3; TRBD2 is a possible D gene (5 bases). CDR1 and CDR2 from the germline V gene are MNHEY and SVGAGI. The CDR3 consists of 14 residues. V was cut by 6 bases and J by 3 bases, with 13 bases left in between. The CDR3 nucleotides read TGTGCCAGCAGCCTTGGTGGAGGAACAGATACGCAGTATTTT. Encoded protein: CASSLGGGTDTQYF.

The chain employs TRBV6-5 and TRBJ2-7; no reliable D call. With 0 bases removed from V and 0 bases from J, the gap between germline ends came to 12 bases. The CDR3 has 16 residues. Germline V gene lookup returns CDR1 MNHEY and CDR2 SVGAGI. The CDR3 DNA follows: TGTGCCAGCAGTTACTCTTTGGCTTATAGCTCCTACGAGCAGTACTTC. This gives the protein CASSYSLAYSSYEQYF.

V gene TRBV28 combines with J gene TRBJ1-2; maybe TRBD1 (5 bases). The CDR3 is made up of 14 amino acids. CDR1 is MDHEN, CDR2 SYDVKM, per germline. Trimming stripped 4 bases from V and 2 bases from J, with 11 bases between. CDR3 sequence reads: CASSSYTGNYGYTF. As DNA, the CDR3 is TGTGCCAGCAGTTCCTACACAGGCAACTATGGCTACACCTTC.

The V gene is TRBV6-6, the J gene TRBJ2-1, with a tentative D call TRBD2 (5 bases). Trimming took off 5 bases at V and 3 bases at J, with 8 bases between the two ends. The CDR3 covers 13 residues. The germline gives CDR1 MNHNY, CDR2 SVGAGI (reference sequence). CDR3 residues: CASSITSYNEQFF. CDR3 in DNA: TGTGCCAGCAGTATAACTAGCTACAATGAGCAGTTCTTC.

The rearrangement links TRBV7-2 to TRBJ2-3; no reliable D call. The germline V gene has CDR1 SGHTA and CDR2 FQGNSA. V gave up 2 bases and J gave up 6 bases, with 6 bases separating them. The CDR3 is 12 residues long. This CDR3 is CASSLFTDTQYF. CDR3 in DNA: TGTGCCAGCAGCTTATTTACTGATACGCAGTATTTT.

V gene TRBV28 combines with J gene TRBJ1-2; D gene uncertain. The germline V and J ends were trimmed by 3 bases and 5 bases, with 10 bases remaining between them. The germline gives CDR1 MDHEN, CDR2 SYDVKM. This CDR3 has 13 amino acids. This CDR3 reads CASSFAGGYGYTF. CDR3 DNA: TGTGCCAGCAGTTTCGCCGGTGGATATGGCTACACCTTC.

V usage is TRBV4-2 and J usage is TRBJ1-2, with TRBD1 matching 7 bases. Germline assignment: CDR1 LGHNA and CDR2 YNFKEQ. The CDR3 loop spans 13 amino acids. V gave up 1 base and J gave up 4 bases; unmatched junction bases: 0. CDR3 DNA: TGTGCCAGCAGCCAAGGACAGGGCTATGGCTACACCTTC. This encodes CASSQGQGYGYTF.

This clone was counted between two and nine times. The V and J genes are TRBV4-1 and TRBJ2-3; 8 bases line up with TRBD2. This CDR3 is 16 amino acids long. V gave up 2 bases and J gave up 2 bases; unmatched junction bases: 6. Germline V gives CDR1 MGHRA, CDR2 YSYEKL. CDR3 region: CASSQTTLAATDTQYF. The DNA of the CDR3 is TGCGCCAGCAGCCAAACCACACTAGCGGCCACAGATACGCAGTATTTT.

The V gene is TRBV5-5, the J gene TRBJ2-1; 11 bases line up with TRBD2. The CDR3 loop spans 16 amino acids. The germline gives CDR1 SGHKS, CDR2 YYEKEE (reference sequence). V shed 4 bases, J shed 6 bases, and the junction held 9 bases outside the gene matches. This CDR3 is CASSGTSGLLVNEQFF. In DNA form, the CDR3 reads TGTGCCAGCAGCGGGACTAGCGGCCTCCTCGTCAATGAGCAGTTCTTC.

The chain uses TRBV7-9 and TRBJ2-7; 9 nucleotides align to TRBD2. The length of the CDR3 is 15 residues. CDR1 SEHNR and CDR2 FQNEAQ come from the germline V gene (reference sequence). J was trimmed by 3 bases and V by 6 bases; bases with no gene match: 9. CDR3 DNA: TGTGCCAGCAGTCCGATAGCGGGAGTAGGCTACGAGCAGTACTTC. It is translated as CASSPIAGVGYEQYF.